This paragraph reports one TCR beta chain. The antigen is unknown. The data are from a study of cytomegalovirus exposure and HLA in healthy donors. Study-level points and caveats: Sequencing likely produced, as an artifact, a cluster of highly shared sequence variants. There were around 160 TCR beta chains listed as cytomegalovirus-associated. In a later analysis, roughly 17,000 TCR beta sequences were associated with HLA alleles at 0.05 false discovery rate.

The germline gives CDR1 MNHEY, CDR2 SMNVEV (reference sequence). The CDR3 is made up of 14 amino acids. Trimming left V 7 bases short and J 1 base short, with 13 bases between. PCR used 60 Vbeta primers and 13 Jbeta primers. This table comes from immunoSEQ multiplex PCR, and its TCRdb copy is limited to in-frame clones, with some not included. This table holds roughly 120,000 clones, roughly 82% found once. The rearrangement links TRBV27 to TRBJ1-1; D unclear. The sample comprised PBMCs. The sequence came from a male donor in good health and CMV-seropositive. CDR3 bases: TGTGCCAGCAAGCGGGCAGCCAGGAACACTGAAGCTTTCTTT. The encoded protein is CASKRAARNTEAFF.